The 2 T cell receptor beta chains below come from one sample, sequenced in a study of T cell repertoires in cytomegalovirus infection. Antigens of these TCRs are unknown. TCRdb reanalysed the reads using MiXCR and keeps one entry per CDR3 protein. The data hold 550,000 to 850,000 distinct CDR3 sequences, with roughly a third observed a single time. Specimen: cultured PBMCs, collected from culture after CMV antigen stimulation. The receptors originated from a human donor in good health (CMV status not recorded). Some clones in this sample may be carry-over from other donors' samples.

The chain couples TRBV12-3 or TRBV12-4 to TRBJ2-5, with D hard to call. This CDR3 region has 15 residues. The germline V and J ends were trimmed by 3 bases and 1 base, with 12 bases remaining between them. The CDR3 DNA follows: TGTGCCAGCAGTTTCGAAGGTGGGTCCCAAGAGACCCAGTACTTC. This encodes CASSFEGGSQETQYF.

This clonotype was observed a few times. The chain recombines TRBV7-8 with TRBJ2-1; D remains unclear. This CDR3 contains 13 residues. Germline V gene lookup returns CDR1 SGHVS and CDR2 FQNEAQ. V lost 3 bases and J 5 bases, leaving 8 bases between the germline ends. The CDR3 DNA reads TGTGCCAGCAGCTTCATTTCTGACAATGAGCAGTTCTTC. It encodes CASSFISDNEQFF.